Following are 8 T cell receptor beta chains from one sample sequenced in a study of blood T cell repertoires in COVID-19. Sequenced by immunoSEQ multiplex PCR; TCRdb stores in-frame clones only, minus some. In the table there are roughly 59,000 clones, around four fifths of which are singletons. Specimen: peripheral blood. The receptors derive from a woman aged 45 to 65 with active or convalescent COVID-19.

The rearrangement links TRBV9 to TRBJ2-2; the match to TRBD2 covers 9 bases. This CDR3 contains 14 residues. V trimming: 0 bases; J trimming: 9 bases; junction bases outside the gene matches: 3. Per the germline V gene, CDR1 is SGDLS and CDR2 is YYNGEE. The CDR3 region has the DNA TGTGCCAGCAGCGTAGTTAGCGGGAGTAGGGAGCTGTTTTTT. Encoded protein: CASSVVSGSRELFF.

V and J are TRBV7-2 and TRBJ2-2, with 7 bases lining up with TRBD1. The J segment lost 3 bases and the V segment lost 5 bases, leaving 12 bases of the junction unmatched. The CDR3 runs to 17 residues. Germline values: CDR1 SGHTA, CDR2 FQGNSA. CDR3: CASSRFEGGRYTGELFF. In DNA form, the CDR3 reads TGTGCCAGCAGCCGTTTTGAAGGGGGCAGGTACACCGGGGAGCTGTTTTTT.

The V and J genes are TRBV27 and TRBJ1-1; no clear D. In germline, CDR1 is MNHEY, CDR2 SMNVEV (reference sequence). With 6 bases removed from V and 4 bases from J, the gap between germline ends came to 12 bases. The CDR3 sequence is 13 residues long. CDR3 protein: CASSLGSGTEAFF. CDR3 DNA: TGTGCCAGCAGCCTCGGCAGCGGCACTGAAGCTTTCTTT.

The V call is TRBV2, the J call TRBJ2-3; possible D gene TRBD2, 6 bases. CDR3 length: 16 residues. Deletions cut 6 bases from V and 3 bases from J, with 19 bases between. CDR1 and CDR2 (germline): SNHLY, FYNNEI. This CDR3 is CASRRNLAWGTDTQYF. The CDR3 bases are TGTGCCAGCAGGAGGAATCTAGCGTGGGGGACAGATACGCAGTATTTT.

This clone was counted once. Here the CDR3 DNA reads TGTGCCACCAGTGATACCGGGATCCCCTATGGCTACACCTTC. This codes for CATSDTGIPYGYTF. V gene TRBV24-1 combines with J gene TRBJ1-2, with D hard to call. Germline V gene sequence: CDR1 KGHDR, CDR2 SFDVKD. Trimming stripped 3 bases from V and 4 bases from J, with 11 bases between. CDR3 size: 14 residues.

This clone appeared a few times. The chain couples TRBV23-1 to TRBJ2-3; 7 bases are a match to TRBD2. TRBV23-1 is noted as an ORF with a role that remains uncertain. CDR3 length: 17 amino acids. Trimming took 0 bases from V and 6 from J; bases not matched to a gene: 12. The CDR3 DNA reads TGCGCCAGCAGTCAATCCAGCAGGGCGCGGGAGAGGGATACGCAGTATTTT. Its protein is CASSQSSRARERDTQYF.

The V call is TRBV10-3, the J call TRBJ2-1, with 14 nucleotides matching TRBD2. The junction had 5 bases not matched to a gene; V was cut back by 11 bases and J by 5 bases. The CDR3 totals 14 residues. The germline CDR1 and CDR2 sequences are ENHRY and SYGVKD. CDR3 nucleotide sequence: TGTGCCGTCGGACTAGCGGGAGGTCACAATGAGCAGTTCTTC. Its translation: CAVGLAGGHNEQFF.

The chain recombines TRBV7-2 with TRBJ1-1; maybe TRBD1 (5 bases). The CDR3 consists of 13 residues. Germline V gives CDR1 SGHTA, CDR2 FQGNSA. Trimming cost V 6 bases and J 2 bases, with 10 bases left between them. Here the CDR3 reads CASRMQGNTEAFF. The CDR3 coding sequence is TGTGCCAGCAGGATGCAGGGTAACACTGAAGCTTTCTTT.